The 21 T cell receptor beta chains listed next were all sequenced from one sample in a study of PD-1 blockade in classical Hodgkin lymphoma. Profiling relied on immunoSEQ multiplex PCR, and the TCRdb table lists in-frame clones only, not all of them. The sample holds about 97,000 clones, 80% to 90% seen once. No patient escaped relapse after autologous stem cell transplantation, and brentuximab vedotin exposure varied. Sequencing used peripheral blood mononuclear cells (PBMCs), obtained before the second cycle of nivolumab. The receptors come from a human donor with classical Hodgkin lymphoma.

The V gene is TRBV19, the J gene TRBJ1-5; no definite D call. V lost 7 bases to trimming and J lost 0 bases, with 10 bases between them. Germline lookup yields CDR1 LNHDA and CDR2 SQIVND (reference sequence). The CDR3 spans 14 residues. This CDR3 is CASIPGGSNQPQHF. In DNA form, the CDR3 reads TGTGCCAGTATTCCAGGAGGTAGCAATCAGCCCCAGCATTTT.

The rearrangement joins TRBV14 to TRBJ2-7; D possibly corresponds to TRBD1 (6 bases). Looked up from germline, CDR1 is SGHDN and CDR2 is FVKESK. V was clipped by 4 bases and J by 2 bases, with 9 bases between them. The CDR3 length is 13 residues. CDR3 in DNA: TGTGCCAGCAGCCGGACAGAGACCTACGAGCAGTACTTC. Protein: CASSRTETYEQYF.

In this sample, this clone turned up once. This chain uses TRBV27 with TRBJ2-3, with D unresolved. CDR1 is MNHEY and CDR2 is SMNVEV in the germline V gene (reference sequence). CDR3 length: 12 residues. The V and J ends lost 3 bases and 5 bases respectively, with 6 bases between them. For the CDR3, the DNA is TGTGCCAGCAGTTTTAATGGAGATACGCAGTATTTT. It codes for CASSFNGDTQYF.

This chain connects TRBV11-3 to TRBJ2-1; D is undetermined. CDR3 length: 13 amino acids. The germline V and J ends were trimmed by 8 bases and 5 bases, with 13 bases remaining between them. Germline CDR1 and CDR2: SGHNT and YENEEA. The CDR3 loop reads CASSQGSNNEQFF. The CDR3, as DNA: TGTGCCAGCTCGCAAGGGTCCAACAATGAGCAGTTCTTC. The full variable domain, its missing parts supplied by reference TRBV11-3 and TRBJ2-1, is EAGVVQSPRYKIIEKKQPVAFWCNPISGHNTLYWYLQNLGQGPELLIRYENEEAVDDSQLPKDRFSAERLKGVDSTLKIQPAELGDSAVYLCASSQGSNNEQFFGPGTRLTVL.

CDR3 coding DNA: TGTGCCAGTAGTATTCCCCCCGGGGAGCTGTTTTTT. Amino acids: CASSIPPGELFF. The chain carries TRBV19 and TRBJ2-2; D is ambiguous. Germline CDR1 and CDR2: LNHDA and SQIVND (reference sequence). The CDR3 is 12 residues long. The V end lost 3 bases, the J end lost 6 bases, and 5 bases lay between the germline ends.

This clone was picked up one time. V and J are TRBV28 and TRBJ2-7, with 9 bases that match TRBD1. J gave up 4 bases and V 8 bases, and 9 bases lay outside the gene matches. CDR1 and CDR2 (germline): MDHEN, SYDVKM. The CDR3 extends over 14 amino acids. CDR3 in amino acids: CASVGGQGKYEQYF. CDR3 in DNA: TGTGCCAGCGTCGGAGGACAGGGGAAATACGAGCAGTACTTC.

This sequence joins TRBV9 and TRBJ1-6; no clear D gene. The germline gives CDR1 SGDLS, CDR2 YYNGEE. Trimming left V 7 bases short and J 1 base short, with 9 bases between. CDR3 length: 14 amino acids. CDR3 sequence (DNA): TGTGCCAGCGGGGAGGTATCCTATAATTCACCCCTCCACTTT. Translated, it gives CASGEVSYNSPLHF.

The chain joins TRBV19 to TRBJ1-1; 7 bases agree with TRBD1. J was trimmed by 4 bases and V by 1 base; bases with no gene match: 15. Per germline, CDR1 LNHDA and CDR2 SQIVND (reference sequence). The CDR3 length is 18 residues. The DNA for the CDR3 is TGTGCCAGTAGTATAGGAGGAGGGGGCTGGGGTCGAAGCACTGAAGCTTTCTTT. Translation: CASSIGGGGWGRSTEAFF.

The rearrangement uses TRBV7-2 and TRBJ1-1, with D maybe TRBD1 (5 bases). The CDR3 extends over 13 amino acids. V was pared by 5 bases and J by 10 bases, with 17 bases between. Germline V gene sequence: CDR1 SGHTA, CDR2 FQGNSA. The CDR3 here is CASSPADKAVAFF. Here the CDR3 DNA reads TGTGCCAGCAGCCCAGCGGACAAAGCGGTAGCTTTCTTT.

The V gene is TRBV5-1, the J gene TRBJ2-7; D possibly corresponds to TRBD2 (5 bases). Germline V CDR1 and CDR2: SGHRS, YFSETQ. Trimming stripped 1 base from V and 6 bases from J, with 20 bases between. The CDR3 contains 16 residues. CDR3 sequence reads: CASSLKGLWLQGEQYF. CDR3 bases: TGCGCCAGCAGCTTGAAAGGACTCTGGCTTCAAGGCGAGCAGTACTTC.

This chain connects TRBV6-1 to TRBJ1-1; TRBD1 matches at 7 bases. CDR1 MNHNS and CDR2 SASEGT come from the germline V gene. The ends lost 5 bases at V and 0 bases at J; junction bases unmatched: 3. The CDR3 has 14 amino acids. The CDR3 is CASSTRGMNTEAFF. CDR3 sequence (DNA): TGTGCCAGCAGTACCAGGGGGATGAACACTGAAGCTTTCTTT.

V is TRBV30 and J is TRBJ1-5; no clear D gene. Germline V lookup: CDR1 GTSNPN, CDR2 SVGIG (reference sequence). The CDR3 has 13 amino acids. V was cut by 1 base and J by 2 bases, with 6 bases left in between. The CDR3 sequence: CAWSEERNQPQHF. The CDR3 nucleotides are TGTGCCTGGAGTGAGGAGCGCAATCAGCCCCAGCATTTT.

This chain joins TRBV7-9 and TRBJ2-7, with D uncertain. Trimming removed 2 bases from V and 1 base from J, with 9 bases in between. Per germline, CDR1 SEHNR and CDR2 FQNEAQ (reference sequence). The CDR3 has 14 residues. CDR3 region: CASSLMTDSYEQYF. As DNA, the CDR3 is TGTGCCAGCAGCTTAATGACTGATTCCTACGAGCAGTACTTC.

This chain uses TRBV30 with TRBJ2-1, with D perhaps being TRBD1 or TRBD2 (6 bases each). Per germline, CDR1 GTSNPN and CDR2 SVGIG (reference sequence). The CDR3 length is 15 residues. V lost 0 bases, J lost 7 bases, and 16 bases lay in between. The CDR3: CAWSVLLGGRNEQFF. DNA of the CDR3: TGTGCCTGGAGTGTACTTCTTGGGGGGCGGAATGAGCAGTTCTTC.

J is TRBJ2-5 and V is TRBV18; D unresolved. The CDR3 has 13 amino acids. Trimming took off 3 bases at V and 5 bases at J, with 10 bases between the two ends. CDR1 KGHSH and CDR2 LQKENI come from the germline V gene. The CDR3 loop reads CASSPLEKETQYF. DNA of the CDR3: TGTGCCAGCTCACCCTTAGAGAAGGAGACCCAGTACTTC.

The chain combines TRBV7-6 with TRBJ2-2; 8 bases line up with TRBD1. V gave up 5 bases and J gave up 5 bases; unmatched junction bases: 1. The CDR3 sequence is 13 residues long. The germline V gene encodes CDR1 SGHVS and CDR2 FNYEAQ. The CDR3 DNA is TGTGCCAGCAGCCGACAGGGGACCGGGGAGCTGTTTTTT. Its protein is CASSRQGTGELFF. Together with reference TRBV7-6 and TRBJ2-2, the CDR3 gives the full variable domain: GAGVSQSPRYKVTKRGQDVALRCDPISGHVSLYWYRQALGQGPEFLTYFNYEAQQDKSGLPNDRFSAERPEGSISTLTIQRTEQRDSAMYRCASSRQGTGELFFGEGSRLTVL.

The chain is built from TRBV6-5 and TRBJ1-1, with D maybe TRBD1 (5 bases). Trimming cost V 11 bases and J 4 bases, with 17 bases left between them. The CDR3 is 13 amino acids. Germline V gives CDR1 MNHEY, CDR2 SVGAGI. CDR3 amino acids: CAAGVQLGTEAFF. The CDR3 nucleotides read TGTGCCGCGGGGGTCCAATTAGGCACTGAAGCTTTCTTT.

This clone was counted between two and nine times. CDR3 residues: CASRSAPQGGGNQPQHF. In DNA form, the CDR3 reads TGTGCCAGTAGATCCGCGCCGCAGGGAGGAGGCAATCAGCCCCAGCATTTT. The chain links TRBV19 to TRBJ1-5, with D possibly being TRBD1 (5 bases). Trimming took 6 bases from V and 2 from J, leaving 20 bases between them. The CDR3 runs 17 residues. Germline CDR1 reads LNHDA; CDR2 reads SQIVND (reference sequence).

This clone was seen just once. The chain couples TRBV5-4 to TRBJ1-4, with D tentatively TRBD1 (5 bases). The length of the CDR3 is 14 residues. In germline, CDR1 is SGHNT, CDR2 YYREEE (reference sequence). The germline V and J ends were trimmed by 4 bases and 4 bases, with 11 bases remaining between them. The CDR3 coding sequence is TGTGCCAGCAGCCTCGGGACCCTTAATGAAAAACTGTTTTTT. It specifies CASSLGTLNEKLFF.

This chain connects TRBV6-1 to TRBJ1-6; D remains unclear. Germline CDR1 MNHNS, CDR2 SASEGT. The germline V and J ends were trimmed by 3 bases and 7 bases, with 10 bases remaining between them. The CDR3 sequence is 14 residues long. In DNA form, the CDR3 reads TGTGCCAGCAGTGATCGCCGGGCCAATTCACCCCTCCACTTT. Protein sequence: CASSDRRANSPLHF.

The V and J genes are TRBV9 and TRBJ1-1; 10 bases map to TRBD1. The CDR3 covers 16 residues. V lost 2 bases, J lost 8 bases, and 12 bases stayed unmatched. Germline CDR1 and CDR2: SGDLS and YYNGEE. The CDR3 sequence is CASSVDVGQGEKEAFF. In DNA, the CDR3 is TGTGCCAGCAGCGTCGACGTCGGACAGGGGGAGAAGGAAGCTTTCTTT.